This T cell receptor beta chain was recovered during a study of blood T cells in healthy people across ages. This clonotype was recorded once. The V end lost 3 bases, the J end lost 3 bases, and 11 bases lay between the germline ends. Germline CDR1 and CDR2: LGHDT and YNNKEL (reference sequence). The CDR3 loop spans 14 amino acids. A second PCR, run for roughly 7 to 11 cycles, used a sample-barcoded 5' primer plus a J-beta primer mix. Every sample gave at least 2.5 million paired-end reads containing CDR3. TCRdb recomputed calls from the 5' RACE reads with MiXCR, one row per CDR3 protein. The sample comprises approximately 780,000 distinct CDR3 sequences, roughly 24% of which are singletons, and roughly 3.1% rests with the top ten. This sample was shared with a second study, whose subject was T cells of mothers and their children. From that second work: Unrelated mother-child pairs always had slightly, but never significantly, lower normalized overlap than related pairs.

The chain uses TRBV3-1 and TRBJ2-5; D could derive from TRBD1 or TRBD2 (6 bases each). The sequence came from a boy aged 5 to 17 in good health. The sample consisted of blood. The CDR3 DNA follows: TGTGCCAGCAGCCAGAAGGGGGGTAAAGAGACCCAGTACTTC. The encoded protein is CASSQKGGKETQYF.